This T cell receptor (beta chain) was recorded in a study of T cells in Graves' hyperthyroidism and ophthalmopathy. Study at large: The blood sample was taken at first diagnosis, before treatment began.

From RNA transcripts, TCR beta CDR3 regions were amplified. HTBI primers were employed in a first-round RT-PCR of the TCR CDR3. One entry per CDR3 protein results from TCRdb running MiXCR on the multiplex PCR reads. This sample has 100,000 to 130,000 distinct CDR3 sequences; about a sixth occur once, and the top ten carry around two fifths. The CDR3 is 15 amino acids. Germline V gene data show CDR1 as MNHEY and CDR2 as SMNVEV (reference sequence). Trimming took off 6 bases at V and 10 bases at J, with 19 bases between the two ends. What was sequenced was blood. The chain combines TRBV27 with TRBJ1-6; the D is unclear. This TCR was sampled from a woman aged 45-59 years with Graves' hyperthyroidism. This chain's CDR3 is CASRTLVTAESPLHF. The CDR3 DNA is TGTGCCAGCAGGACATTGGTGACGGCGGAGTCACCCCTCCACTTT.